Following are 9 T cell receptor beta chains from one sample sequenced in a study of identical twins. TCRdb analysed the 5' RACE reads with MiXCR anew, one entry per CDR3 protein. There are around 220,000 distinct CDR3 sequences in the sample; 8% to 11% occur only once, and about 9.1% lies in the top ten. Sequenced material: memory T cells sorted from blood. The receptor set was obtained from a man in his fifties or sixties in good health.

In this sample, this clonotype turned up many times. The chain carries TRBV20-1 and TRBJ1-5; TRBD1 matches at 8 bases. V was pared by 0 bases and J by 6 bases, with 4 bases of the junction left unmatched. Germline-derived CDR1 and CDR2 are DFQATT and SNEGSKA (reference sequence). The CDR3 covers 14 residues. CDR3 coding DNA: TGCAGTGCTAGAGAGATACAGGGGGTTCAGCCCCAGCATTTT. It yields the protein CSAREIQGVQPQHF.

In this sample, this clonotype turned up many times. The gene calls are TRBV12-3 or TRBV12-4 and TRBJ1-5; 8 nucleotides align to TRBD1. The ends lost 6 bases at V and 10 bases at J; junction bases unmatched: 8. This CDR3 has 13 residues. The CDR3 DNA is TGTGCCAGCAGAGGACAGGGTCAAGGTCCCCAGCATTTT. The encoded protein is CASRGQGQGPQHF.

This clonotype was counted only a few times. The chain couples TRBV5-1 to TRBJ2-1; D gene ambiguous. CDR1 SGHRS and CDR2 YFSETQ come from the germline V gene. This CDR3 is built from 14 residues. Trimming pared 2 bases from V and 3 bases from J, leaving 9 bases between. In DNA form, the CDR3 reads TGCGCCAGCAGCTTTGACAACAGCTACAATGAGCAGTTCTTC. It is translated as CASSFDNSYNEQFF.

This chain uses TRBV20-1 with TRBJ1-5; TRBD1 matches 10 bases. The CDR3 consists of 13 residues. With 5 bases clipped from V and 5 bases from J, the junction kept 3 bases outside the gene matches. Germline CDR1 DFQATT, CDR2 SNEGSKA (reference sequence). The CDR3 region has the DNA TGCAGTGCTGGGACAGGGGCCGATCAGCCCCAGCATTTT. Encoded protein: CSAGTGADQPQHF.

This clonotype was seen many times. The genes are TRBV4-3 and TRBJ1-1, with 7 positions matching TRBD1. The ends lost 1 base at V and 3 bases at J; junction bases unmatched: 5. This CDR3 has 15 residues. CDR1 is LGHNA and CDR2 is YSLEER in the germline V gene. CDR3 protein: CASSQARQGHTEAFF. CDR3 DNA sequence: TGCGCCAGCAGCCAAGCTAGACAGGGTCACACTGAAGCTTTCTTT.

The chain uses TRBV3-1 and TRBJ2-1; tentatively, D is TRBD1 or TRBD2 (5 bases each). The CDR3 contains 13 residues. The V gene's germline CDR1 is LGHDT and CDR2 YNNKEL (reference sequence). Trimming cost V 1 base and J 8 bases, with 9 bases left between them. In DNA, the CDR3 is TGTGCCAGCAGCCAAGGGGGGAATTATGAGCAGTTCTTC. It yields the protein CASSQGGNYEQFF.

In its sample, this clonotype was seen a few times. The chain is built from TRBV5-5 and TRBJ2-1; the match to TRBD2 covers 8 bases. CDR3 length: 14 residues. From germline, CDR1 is SGHKS and CDR2 YYEKEE (reference sequence). J gave up 6 bases and V 1 base, and 3 bases lay outside the gene matches. In DNA form, the CDR3 reads TGTGCCAGCAGCTTGTCCGGGAGGGTCAATGAGCAGTTCTTC. Amino acid sequence: CASSLSGRVNEQFF.

This clonotype came up a few times. This chain joins TRBV5-1 and TRBJ2-7, with D maybe TRBD2 (6 bases). Germline V lookup: CDR1 SGHRS, CDR2 YFSETQ. This CDR3 is 16 amino acids long. Trimming stripped 0 bases from V and 5 bases from J, with 18 bases between. Written as DNA, the CDR3 is TGCGCCAGCAGCTTGGCCCCAGGACGCCGCGGGAACGAGCAGTACTTC. It encodes CASSLAPGRRGNEQYF. The entire variable domain, with the rest obtained from reference TRBV5-1 and TRBJ2-7, is as follows: KAGVTQTPRYLIKTRGQQVTLSCSPISGHRSVSWYQQTPGQGLQFLFEYFSETQRNKGNFPGRFSGRQFSNSRSEMNVSTLELGDSALYLCASSLAPGRRGNEQYFGPGTRLTVT.

This clonotype has at least ten counts. The chain combines TRBV9 with TRBJ2-7; D is undetermined. V shed 0 bases and J shed 0 bases, with 7 bases lying between them. Per germline, CDR1 SGDLS and CDR2 YYNGEE. The CDR3 runs to 14 residues. This CDR3 reads CASSVATGSYEQYF. In DNA form, the CDR3 reads TGTGCCAGCAGCGTAGCTACCGGCTCCTACGAGCAGTACTTC. Using reference TRBV9 and TRBJ2-7 for the parts outside the CDR3, the full variable domain is DSGVTQTPKHLITATGQRVTLRCSPRSGDLSVYWYQQSLDQGLQFLIQYYNGEERAKGNILERFSAQQFPDLHSELNLSSLELGDSALYFCASSVATGSYEQYFGPGTRLTVT.